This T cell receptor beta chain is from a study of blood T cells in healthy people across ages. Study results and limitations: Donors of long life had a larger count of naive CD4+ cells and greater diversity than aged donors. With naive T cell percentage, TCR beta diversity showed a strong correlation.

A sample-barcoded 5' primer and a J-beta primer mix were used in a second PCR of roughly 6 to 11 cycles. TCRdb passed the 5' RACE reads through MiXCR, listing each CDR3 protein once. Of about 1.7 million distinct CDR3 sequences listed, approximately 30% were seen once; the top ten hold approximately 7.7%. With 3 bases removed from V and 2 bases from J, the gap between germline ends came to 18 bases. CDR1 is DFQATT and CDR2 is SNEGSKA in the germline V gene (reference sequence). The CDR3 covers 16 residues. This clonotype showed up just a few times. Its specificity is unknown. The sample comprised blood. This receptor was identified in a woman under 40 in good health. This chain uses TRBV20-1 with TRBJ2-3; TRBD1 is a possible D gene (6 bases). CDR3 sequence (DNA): TGCAGTGCTAGCCCCTCGGGACAACTTATCACAGATACGCAGTATTTT. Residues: CSASPSGQLITDTQYF.